This T cell receptor (beta chain) was captured in a study of PD-L1 blockade in urothelial cancer. Turning to the study itself: Peripheral blood specimens exhibited a median yield of about 140,000 T cells.

Study conclusions and caveats: Tumor-associated blood clones were expanded more by durable-benefit patients at 3 weeks.

Time point indicated: peripheral blood 6 weeks after treatment start. The table came from immunoSEQ multiplex PCR; TCRdb's copy has only in-frame clones and leaves some out. The top ten clones hold 1.5% to 2% of a sample with around 110,000 clones, around 89% of them seen once. Germline V CDR1 and CDR2: SGDLS, YYNGEE. This CDR3 comprises 16 residues. The V end was cut by 5 bases, the J end by 5 bases, with 22 bases between. With regard to this clone: Its antigen is unknown.

Specimen: PBMCs, collected around atezolizumab (anti-PD-L1) treatment. The chain uses TRBV9 and TRBJ1-2, with D perhaps TRBD1 (6 bases). This TCR was recovered from a man aged 60 to 75 with urothelial cancer. The CDR3 DNA follows: TGTGCCAGCAGGAGACAGCCAGGGGACGCCACTTATGGCTACACCTTC. It is translated as CASRRQPGDATYGYTF.